This T cell receptor beta chain stems from a study of blood T cell repertoires in COVID-19. Germline lookup yields CDR1 MGHRA and CDR2 YSYEKL. The length of the CDR3 is 18 residues. The V and J ends lost 1 base and 4 bases, in that order; junction bases with no gene match: 12. Authors' methods: Scientists estimated how many nucleated cells there were by amplifying reference gene primers. TCRdb's copy holds only in-frame clones and misses some; the assay was immunoSEQ multiplex PCR. D and trimming come from the DNA, and the V and J calls and clone size come from that table. The table has 200,000 to 250,000 clones, 85% to 90% seen once. This study enrolled people aged 18 to 89 from 24 US geographic areas. Participants' reported clinical history set cohort assignment. Among Cohort 3 donors, those recovered had two negative PCRs, clearance, or symptom resolution.

The rearrangement joins TRBV4-1 to TRBJ2-2, with 7 bases fitting TRBD1. Sequenced input: PBMCs or T cells enriched from blood (not recorded which). This sequence originates from a woman in her twenties or thirties who had recovered from COVID-19. Written as DNA, the CDR3 is TGCGCCAGCAGCCAAGGATTAACAGGGGCGTTGAGCACCGGGGAGCTGTTTTTT. Protein product: CASSQGLTGALSTGELFF.